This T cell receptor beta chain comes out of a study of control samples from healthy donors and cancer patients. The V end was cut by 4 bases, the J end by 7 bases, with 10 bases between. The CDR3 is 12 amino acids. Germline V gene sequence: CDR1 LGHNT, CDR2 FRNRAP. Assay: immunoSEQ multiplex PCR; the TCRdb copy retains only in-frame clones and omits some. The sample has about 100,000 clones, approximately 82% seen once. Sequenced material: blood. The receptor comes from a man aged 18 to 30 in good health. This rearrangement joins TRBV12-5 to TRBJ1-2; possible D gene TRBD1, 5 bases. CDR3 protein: CASGYPGGGYTF. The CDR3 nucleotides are TGTGCTAGTGGTTACCCTGGGGGTGGCTACACCTTC. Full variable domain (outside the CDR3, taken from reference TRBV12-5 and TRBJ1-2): DARVTQTPRHKVTEMGQEVTMRCQPILGHNTVFWYRQTMMQGLELLAYFRNRAPLDDSGMPKDRFSAEMPDATLATLKIQPSEPRDSAVYFCASGYPGGGYTFGSGTRLTVV.